These 19 T cell receptor beta chains were all obtained from the same sample, sequenced in a study of response to subunit inactivated influenza vaccine. MiXCR, run by TCRdb on the RT-PCR reads, gives a single entry per CDR3 protein. The sample lists more than 450,000 distinct CDR3 sequences, less than 10% occurring once. The sequenced sample was PBMCs from blood, obtained about 24 months after vaccination. The receptors were sampled from a man aged 45 to 75 who received an inactivated influenza vaccine.

This clonotype has at least ten counts. The chain has TRBV5-1 and TRBJ2-7, with D possibly being TRBD1 (6 bases). The CDR3 consists of 15 residues. V was pared by 0 bases and J by 3 bases, with 13 bases between. The germline gives CDR1 SGHRS, CDR2 YFSETQ. The chain's CDR3 is CASSLGQGSVYEQYF. CDR3 bases: TGCGCCAGCAGCTTGGGGCAGGGGTCGGTCTACGAGCAGTACTTC. Based on the CDR3 plus reference TRBV5-1 and TRBJ2-7, the full variable domain is KAGVTQTPRYLIKTRGQQVTLSCSPISGHRSVSWYQQTPGQGLQFLFEYFSETQRNKGNFPGRFSGRQFSNSRSEMNVSTLELGDSALYLCASSLGQGSVYEQYFGPGTRLTVT.

There are many counts of this clonotype. The rearrangement joins TRBV5-1 to TRBJ1-4; TRBD1 might be the D (6 bases). The CDR3 extends over 16 amino acids. The ends were cut back, 5 bases at V and 2 bases at J, with 16 bases in the middle. Germline loops: CDR1 SGHRS, CDR2 YFSETQ. CDR3 region: CASSRTGATTNEKLFF. CDR3 nucleotide sequence: TGCGCCAGCAGTCGTACGGGGGCGACGACTAATGAAAAACTGTTTTTT.

This clonotype came up many times. V is TRBV28 and J is TRBJ1-1, with 7 nucleotides matching TRBD1. Germline V gives CDR1 MDHEN, CDR2 SYDVKM. This CDR3 has 15 amino acids. With V trimmed by 3 bases and J by 1 base, 5 bases remained unmatched. CDR3 amino acids: CASSFGTVTNTEAFF. The DNA for the CDR3 is TGTGCCAGCAGTTTTGGGACAGTAACGAACACTGAAGCTTTCTTT. Variable domain in full (rest from reference TRBV28 and TRBJ1-1): DVKVTQSSRYLVKRTGEKVFLECVQDMDHENMFWYRQDPGLGLRLIYFSYDVKMKEKGDIPEGYSVSREKKERFSLILESASTNQTSMYLCASSFGTVTNTEAFFGQGTRLTVV.

The chain joins TRBV5-6 to TRBJ1-1, with 7 bases lining up with TRBD1. V shed 4 bases and J 3 bases; nucleotides not matched to a gene: 6. The CDR3 loop spans 14 amino acids. Germline loops: CDR1 SGHDT, CDR2 YYEEEE. The CDR3 DNA sequence: TGTGCCAGCAGCCCCGGGACAGTAGACACTGAAGCTTTCTTT. This encodes CASSPGTVDTEAFF. Using reference TRBV5-6 and TRBJ1-1 for the parts outside the CDR3, the full variable domain is DAGVTQSPTHLIKTRGQQVTLRCSPKSGHDTVSWYQQALGQGPQFIFQYYEEEERQRGNFPDRFSGHQFPNYSSELNVNALLLGDSALYLCASSPGTVDTEAFFGQGTRLTVV.

This clonotype occurred many times. The chain employs TRBV7-9 and TRBJ1-6; D unresolved. The CDR3 loop spans 17 amino acids. From germline, CDR1 is SEHNR and CDR2 FQNEAQ (reference sequence). Trimming cost V 5 bases and J 0 bases, with 14 bases left between them. DNA for the CDR3: TGTGCCAGCAGCGTCCGAGGGTTGAGCTCCTATAATTCACCCCTCCACTTT. This encodes CASSVRGLSSYNSPLHF.

This clonotype was observed a handful of times. In DNA form, the CDR3 reads TGTGCCAGCAGTTTGAACAGGGGGCCAGATACGCAGTATTTT. Its protein product is CASSLNRGPDTQYF. The V and J genes are TRBV12-3 or TRBV12-4 and TRBJ2-3; the match to TRBD1 covers 9 bases. The length of the CDR3 is 14 residues. V lost 3 bases, J lost 4 bases, and 2 bases stayed unmatched.

On this clonotype: This may come from a read error, since a much larger clone is one base off. The chain employs TRBV6-2 or TRBV6-3 and TRBJ2-1; the match to TRBD2 covers 11 bases. CDR1 is MNHEY and CDR2 is SVGEGT in the germline V gene. The CDR3 loop spans 12 amino acids. The DNA of the CDR3 is TGTGCCAGCAGTCTCGGACTAGCGGGTCCGATCTTC. This translates into CASSLGLAGPIF.

This clonotype has at least ten counts. V is TRBV12-3 or TRBV12-4 and J is TRBJ2-2; maybe TRBD2 (6 bases). V shed 4 bases and J shed 0 bases, with 18 bases lying between them. The CDR3 is 18 residues long. The CDR3 DNA reads as TGTGCCAGCAGTTGGGGGGTTGGAGGGCAAGCGAACACCGGGGAGCTGTTTTTT. It yields the protein CASSWGVGGQANTGELFF.

This clonotype showed up many times. This chain joins TRBV6-1 and TRBJ2-1; D might be TRBD2 (5 bases). The germline CDR1 and CDR2 sequences are MNHNS and SASEGT. V was clipped by 6 bases and J by 0 bases, with 15 bases between them. The CDR3 length is 16 residues. The CDR3 bases are TGTGCCAGCAGCCCCCGGGGTGGGATCTCCTACAATGAGCAGTTCTTC. Its protein is CASSPRGGISYNEQFF.

The chain recombines TRBV5-1 with TRBJ1-5, with D unclear. V lost 2 bases and J 0 bases, leaving 9 bases between the germline ends. Germline lookup yields CDR1 SGHRS and CDR2 YFSETQ. The CDR3 is made up of 15 amino acids. The CDR3 sequence is CASSFGKNSNQPQHF. The CDR3 DNA follows: TGCGCCAGCAGCTTCGGCAAGAATAGCAATCAGCCCCAGCATTTT.

The V call is TRBV5-1, the J call TRBJ1-2, with a tentative D call TRBD1 (6 bases). V was shortened by 0 bases and J by 6 bases, with 27 bases between the two germline ends. The V gene's germline CDR1 is SGHRS and CDR2 YFSETQ. The length of the CDR3 is 19 residues. The CDR3 here is CASSLADLWGRNLSHGYTF. In DNA, the CDR3 is TGCGCCAGCAGCTTGGCCGATCTCTGGGGGCGAAACCTCTCCCATGGCTACACCTTC.

The V gene is TRBV6-5, the J gene TRBJ1-6, with D perhaps TRBD1 (5 bases). The length of the CDR3 is 14 residues. Germline V CDR1 and CDR2: MNHEY, SVGAGI. Trimming took off 2 bases at V and 9 bases at J, with 11 bases between the two ends. CDR3 residues: CASSYTGTGSPLHF. CDR3 nucleotide sequence: TGTGCCAGCAGTTACACTGGGACCGGTTCACCCCTCCACTTT.

This clonotype was found many times. The rearrangement uses TRBV12-3 or TRBV12-4 and TRBJ1-2; D uncertain. This CDR3 has 12 amino acids. The V end was cut by 6 bases, the J end by 7 bases, with 12 bases between. The CDR3 spells CASSTNGVGYTF. The CDR3 DNA reads TGTGCCAGCAGCACTAACGGGGTTGGCTACACCTTC.

The gene calls are TRBV3-1 and TRBJ2-5; 7 nucleotides agree with TRBD1. CDR3 size: 15 residues. V dropped 1 base and J dropped 1; count of bases not matched to a gene: 3. The V gene's germline CDR1 is LGHDT and CDR2 YNNKEL (reference sequence). The CDR3: CASSQARDSQETQYF. The CDR3 DNA reads as TGTGCCAGCAGCCAAGCCCGGGACAGCCAAGAGACCCAGTACTTC.

This clonotype was detected only a few times. The rearrangement uses TRBV29-1 and TRBJ2-7, with 11 nucleotides matching TRBD1. In germline, CDR1 is SQVTM, CDR2 ANQGSEA. This CDR3 is built from 15 residues. V shed 0 bases and J 3 bases; nucleotides not matched to a gene: 4. The CDR3 bases are TGCAGCGTTGAAGATACAGGGACAGGGGGCTACGAGCAGTACTTC. Its translation: CSVEDTGTGGYEQYF.

Only a few counts were recorded for this clonotype. V is TRBV9 and J is TRBJ2-1; 7 bases match TRBD1. This CDR3 spans 16 amino acids. Per germline, CDR1 SGDLS and CDR2 YYNGEE. V was pared by 0 bases and J by 4 bases, with 7 bases of the junction left unmatched. The CDR3 loop is CASSVGDSSFYNEQFF. CDR3 in DNA: TGTGCCAGCAGCGTAGGGGACAGTTCCTTTTACAATGAGCAGTTCTTC.

The table lists this clonotype with a few counts. The rearrangement links TRBV6-2 or TRBV6-3 to TRBJ2-5; 7 positions agree with TRBD2. With V trimmed by 6 bases and J by 1 base, 8 bases remained unmatched. The germline gives CDR1 MNHEY, CDR2 SVGEGT. The CDR3 has 15 residues. CDR3 DNA: TGTGCCAGCAGCTCGGGGGGACTTATCCAAGAGACCCAGTACTTC. Translation gives CASSSGGLIQETQYF.

This clonotype has more than one count but fewer than ten. The chain combines TRBV27 with TRBJ2-7; 9 bases line up with TRBD1. The CDR3 sequence is 15 residues long. Germline CDR1 reads MNHEY; CDR2 reads SMNVEV (reference sequence). J was trimmed by 2 bases and V by 1 base; bases with no gene match: 3. The CDR3 is CASSLLTGGPYEQYF. The CDR3 nucleotides are TGTGCCAGCAGTTTATTGACAGGGGGGCCCTACGAGCAGTACTTC.

The V and J genes are TRBV11-2 and TRBJ1-6; a weak D match, TRBD1 (5 bases). The CDR3 is 16 residues long. Germline V gene sequence: CDR1 SGHAT, CDR2 FQNNGV. Between the trimmed V and J ends, which lost 0 bases and 10 bases, there was a span of 16 bases. CDR3 amino acids: CASSLERGTVGSPLHF. The CDR3 bases are TGTGCCAGCAGCTTAGAGAGAGGGACGGTCGGATCACCCCTCCACTTT.